One TCR beta chain is described in this entry. Germline trimming cut 0 bases from V and 4 bases from J; bases unmatched to any gene: 4. This CDR3 is built from 14 residues. Germline V gene sequence: CDR1 SGDLS, CDR2 YYNGEE. Using its own MiXCR run on the 5' RACE reads, TCRdb lists one record per CDR3 protein. The sample includes about 70,000 distinct CDR3 sequences, around 13% of them seen just once. This sample is drawn from a study of early T cells in non-severe SARS-CoV-2 infection. The V gene is TRBV9, the J gene TRBJ2-7, with 7 bases lining up with TRBD1. The starting material was whole blood, obtained at baseline. The receptor's source is an adult who was a healthcare worker with PCR-confirmed SARS-CoV-2 infection or an uninfected control (not recorded which). CDR3 residues: CASSVGGTVYEQYF. As DNA, the CDR3 is TGTGCCAGCAGCGTAGGGGGGACAGTATACGAGCAGTACTTC.